This T cell receptor beta chain was captured by sequencing in a study of blood T cell repertoires in COVID-19. The germline CDR1 and CDR2 sequences are MNHEY and SVGAGI. V was pared by 6 bases and J by 0 bases, with 9 bases between. The CDR3 covers 14 residues. TCRdb keeps only in-frame clones here, not all; method: immunoSEQ multiplex PCR. The sample shows around 130,000 clones, 75% to 90% of them seen only once. The chain joins TRBV6-5 to TRBJ1-3; tentatively, D is TRBD1 (5 bases). The sample taken for sequencing was peripheral blood. This TCR came from a man aged 65 to 79 with active or convalescent COVID-19. CDR3 sequence: CASSTGSSGNTIYF. The CDR3 bases are TGTGCCAGCAGCACAGGTAGCTCTGGAAACACCATATATTTT.